A single sample gave rise to the 2 T cell receptor beta chains below, sequenced in a study of T-cell reconstitution after alpha-beta-depleted transplantation in children. TCRbeta library preparation incorporated unique molecular identifiers. TCRdb reanalysed the PCR reads using MiXCR and keeps one entry per CDR3 protein. Among hundreds of thousands of distinct CDR3 sequences listed, roughly 23% were seen once. The sample in question was PBMCs, mostly from graft donor cells, obtained 360 days after TCRalphabeta/CD19-depleted stem cell transplant. The receptors here all came from a boy in the first two years of life who had a stem cell transplant for acute myeloid leukemia, so the T cells may come from the graft donor.

The chain combines TRBV12-3 or TRBV12-4 with TRBJ1-4, with unresolved D. The CDR3 runs 14 residues. V was shortened by 6 bases and J by 1 base, with 9 bases between the two germline ends. The CDR3 nucleotides read TGTGCCAGCAGCCCGGGGTTAACTAATGAAAAACTGTTTTTT. Translated: CASSPGLTNEKLFF.

The chain links TRBV5-6 to TRBJ2-2; 8 positions agree with TRBD2. Trimming cost V 4 bases and J 4 bases; bases outside gene matches: 6. The V gene's germline CDR1 is SGHDT and CDR2 YYEEEE. This CDR3 is built from 15 residues. CDR3 DNA: TGTGCCAGCAGCCCAATAGCGGGGAGCACCGGGGAGCTGTTTTTT. Translating it yields CASSPIAGSTGELFF.